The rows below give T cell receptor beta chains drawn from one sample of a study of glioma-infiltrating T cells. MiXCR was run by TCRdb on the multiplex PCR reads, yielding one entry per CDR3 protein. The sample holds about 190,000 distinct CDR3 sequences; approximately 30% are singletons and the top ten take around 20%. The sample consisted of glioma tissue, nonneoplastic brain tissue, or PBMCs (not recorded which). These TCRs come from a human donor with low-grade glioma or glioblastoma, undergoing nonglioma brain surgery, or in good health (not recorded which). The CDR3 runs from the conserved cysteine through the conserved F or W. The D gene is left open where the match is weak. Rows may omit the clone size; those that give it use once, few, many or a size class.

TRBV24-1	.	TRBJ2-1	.	TGTGCCAGCACCCCGAGAGGGGACAATGAGCAGTTCTTC	CASTPRGDNEQFF
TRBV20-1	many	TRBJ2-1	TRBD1	TGCAGTGCTGACTACAGGGGCCGCAATGAGCAGTTCTTC	CSADYRGRNEQFF
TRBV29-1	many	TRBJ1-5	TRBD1	TGCAGCGTTGCTGAGGGACAGGGCCTATTTAGCAATCAGCCCCAGCATTTT	CSVAEGQGLFSNQPQHF
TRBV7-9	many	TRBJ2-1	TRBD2	TGTGCCAGCAGCCAACTAGCGGGAGGGCCCCATGAGCAGTTCTTC	CASSQLAGGPHEQFF
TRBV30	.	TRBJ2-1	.	TGTGCCTGGAGTGGTCTAACCGCCTACAATGAGCAGTTCTTC	CAWSGLTAYNEQFF
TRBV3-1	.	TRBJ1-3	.	.	CASSQDLGTGNTIYF
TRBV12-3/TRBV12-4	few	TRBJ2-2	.	TGTGCCAGCAGGGTTAACGGTAACACCGGGGAGCTGTTTTTT	CASRVNGNTGELFF
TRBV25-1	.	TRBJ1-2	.	TGTGCCAGCAGCGAAATTGGAGGCAGGGATGGCTACACCTTC	CASSEIGGRDGYTF
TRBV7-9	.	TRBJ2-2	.	TGTGCCAGCAGCTTACCTCGAAATGGACCTGACACCGGGGAGCTGTTTTTT	CASSLPRNGPDTGELFF
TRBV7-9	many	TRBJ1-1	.	TGTGCCAGCAGCTTGGTATACACTGAAGCTTTCTTT	CASSLVYTEAFF